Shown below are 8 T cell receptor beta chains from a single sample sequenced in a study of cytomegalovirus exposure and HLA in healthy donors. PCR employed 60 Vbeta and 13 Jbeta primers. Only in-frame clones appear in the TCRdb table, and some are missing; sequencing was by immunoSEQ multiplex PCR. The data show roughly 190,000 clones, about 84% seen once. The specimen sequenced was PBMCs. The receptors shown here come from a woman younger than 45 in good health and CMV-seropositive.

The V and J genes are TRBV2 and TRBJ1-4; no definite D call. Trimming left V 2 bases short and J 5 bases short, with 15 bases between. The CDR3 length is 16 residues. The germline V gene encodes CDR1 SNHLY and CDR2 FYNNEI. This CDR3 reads CASSEWSGRANEKLFF. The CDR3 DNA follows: TGTGCCAGCAGTGAATGGTCCGGGAGAGCGAATGAAAAACTGTTTTTT. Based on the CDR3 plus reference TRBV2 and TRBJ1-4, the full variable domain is EPEVTQTPSHQVTQMGQEVILRCVPISNHLYFYWYRQILGQKVEFLVSFYNNEISEKSEIFDDQFSVERPDGSNFTLKIRSTKLEDSAMYFCASSEWSGRANEKLFFGSGTQLSVL.

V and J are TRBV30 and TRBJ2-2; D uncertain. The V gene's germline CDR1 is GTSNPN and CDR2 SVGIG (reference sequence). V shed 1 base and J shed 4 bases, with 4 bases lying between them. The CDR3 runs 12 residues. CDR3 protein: CAWSDSTGELFF. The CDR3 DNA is TGTGCCTGGAGTGACAGCACCGGGGAGCTGTTTTTT.

CDR3 in DNA: TGTGCCAGCAGCTACGCCGGGACAGGGTCCTACGAGCAGTACTTC. This sequence encodes CASSYAGTGSYEQYF. V is TRBV7-8 and J is TRBJ2-7, with 9 bases matching TRBD1. Trimming took 4 bases from V and 1 from J; bases not matched to a gene: 5. CDR1 and CDR2 (germline): SGHVS, FQNEAQ. The CDR3 contains 15 residues.

The CDR3 nucleotides read TGTGCCAGCAGCCGACAGGTGGACACCGGGGAGCTGTTTTTT. Translating gives CASSRQVDTGELFF. V and J are TRBV7-9 and TRBJ2-2, with a weak D call TRBD1 (6 bases). The CDR3 is made up of 14 amino acids. Germline CDR1 is SEHNR and CDR2 is FQNEAQ (reference sequence). V was cut by 5 bases and J by 3 bases, with 10 bases left in between.

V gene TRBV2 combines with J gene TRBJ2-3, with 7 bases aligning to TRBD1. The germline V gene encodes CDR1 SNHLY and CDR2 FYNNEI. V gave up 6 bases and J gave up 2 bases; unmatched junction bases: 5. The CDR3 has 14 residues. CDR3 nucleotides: TGTGCCAGCAGACCGACAGGGAACACAGATACGCAGTATTTT. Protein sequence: CASRPTGNTDTQYF.

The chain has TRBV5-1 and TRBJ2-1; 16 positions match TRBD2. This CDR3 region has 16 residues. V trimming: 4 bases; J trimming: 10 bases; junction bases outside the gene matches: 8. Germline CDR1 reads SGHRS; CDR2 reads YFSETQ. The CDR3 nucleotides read TGCGCCAGCAGCACGGGACTAGCGGGGGGGCGAGAAGAGCAGTTCTTC. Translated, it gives CASSTGLAGGREEQFF.

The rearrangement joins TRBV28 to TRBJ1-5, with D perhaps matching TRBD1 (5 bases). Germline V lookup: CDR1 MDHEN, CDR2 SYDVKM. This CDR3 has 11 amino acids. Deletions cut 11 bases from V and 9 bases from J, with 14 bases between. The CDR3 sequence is CASGGSPPQHF. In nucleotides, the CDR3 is TGTGCCTCCGGGGGGTCTCCGCCCCAGCATTTT.

The CDR3 reads CAWRVSGGATGELFF. The CDR3 DNA is TGTGCCTGGAGGGTTAGCGGGGGGGCCACCGGGGAGCTGTTTTTT. The genes are TRBV30 and TRBJ2-2, with 11 positions matching TRBD2. V shed 3 bases, J shed 4 bases, and the junction held 4 bases outside the gene matches. The CDR3 spans 15 residues. In germline, CDR1 is GTSNPN, CDR2 SVGIG (reference sequence).